The 13 T cell receptor beta chains in this list originate from one sample, sequenced in a study of cytomegalovirus exposure and HLA in healthy donors. Vbeta (60) and Jbeta (13) primers were used in the PCR. Using immunoSEQ multiplex PCR, the repertoire was profiled, and TCRdb retains in-frame clones only, with some absent. The sample contains about 100,000 clones, roughly 73% of which appear only once. Sequencing was performed on PBMCs. These receptor sequences come from a man under 40 in good health and CMV-seronegative.

The CDR3 protein is CASSRQRDRNEKLFF. In DNA form, the CDR3 reads TGTGCCAGCAGCCGGCAGAGGGATAGGAATGAAAAACTGTTTTTT. V gene TRBV7-2 combines with J gene TRBJ1-4, with no clear D. The germline V and J ends were trimmed by 5 bases and 5 bases, with 15 bases remaining between them. The length of the CDR3 is 15 residues. Germline V gives CDR1 SGHTA, CDR2 FQGNSA.

The chain employs TRBV2 and TRBJ2-5, with D perhaps matching TRBD2 (6 bases). V gave up 3 bases and J gave up 2 bases, with 13 bases separating them. The CDR3 is 15 residues long. CDR1 and CDR2 (germline): SNHLY, FYNNEI. Here the CDR3 reads CASSDPGTPQETQYF. The CDR3 nucleotides are TGTGCCAGCAGTGACCCCGGGACTCCTCAAGAGACCCAGTACTTC.

The CDR3 region is CASSWGTEHNYGYTF. The DNA for the CDR3 is TGTGCCAGCAGTTGGGGGACAGAACACAACTATGGCTACACCTTC. The rearrangement uses TRBV28 and TRBJ1-2; TRBD1 matches 7 bases. The germline gives CDR1 MDHEN, CDR2 SYDVKM. There are 15 residues in the CDR3. V lost 4 bases and J lost 2; bases outside the gene matches: 7.

The J gene is TRBJ2-7, the V gene TRBV6-5; the match to TRBD1 covers 11 bases. CDR3 length equals 13 residues. Trimming took 6 bases from V and 8 from J; bases not matched to a gene: 6. CDR1 and CDR2 from the germline V gene are MNHEY and SVGAGI. The CDR3 protein is CASRMGQGGKQYF. The CDR3 nucleotides are TGTGCCAGCAGAATGGGACAGGGGGGGAAGCAGTACTTC.

The gene calls are TRBV6-1 and TRBJ2-7; 7 bases are shared with TRBD1. This CDR3 contains 16 residues. Germline V gives CDR1 MNHNS, CDR2 SASEGT. The V gene end was trimmed by 0 bases and the J gene end by 2 bases; junction bases not matched to a gene: 7. CDR3 nucleotide sequence: TGTGCCAGCAGTGAAGCCCTAAAAGGGGGCCCCTACGAGCAGTACTTC. This encodes CASSEALKGGPYEQYF.

The chain employs TRBV9 and TRBJ1-5; TRBD1 is a possible D gene (5 bases). CDR1 is SGDLS, CDR2 YYNGEE, per germline. The CDR3 is made up of 14 amino acids. Trimming removed 0 bases at V and 9 bases at J, with 13 bases between. This CDR3 reads CASSVGGGTGPQHF. The CDR3 nucleotides are TGTGCCAGCAGCGTAGGGGGGGGGACGGGGCCCCAGCATTTT.

The chain combines TRBV10-2 with TRBJ2-2, with D hard to call. Trimming shortened V by 4 bases and J by 6 bases, and 6 bases separated the two germline ends. The CDR3 contains 12 residues. Per germline, CDR1 WSHSY and CDR2 SAAADI. The CDR3 region is CASSVAPGELFF. CDR3 DNA sequence: TGCGCCAGCAGTGTGGCACCCGGGGAGCTGTTTTTT.

J is TRBJ1-5 and V is TRBV2; D is unresolved. Between the trimmed V and J ends, which lost 8 bases and 10 bases, there was a span of 21 bases. This CDR3 is built from 14 residues. Germline CDR1 and CDR2: SNHLY and FYNNEI. This chain's CDR3 is CASQVGSAISPQHF. CDR3 in DNA: TGTGCCAGCCAGGTCGGATCAGCAATCAGCCCCCAGCATTTT.

This rearrangement joins TRBV29-1 to TRBJ2-2, with D uncertain. Germline CDR1 SQVTM, CDR2 ANQGSEA. Trimming pared 4 bases from V and 0 bases from J, leaving 6 bases between. The length of the CDR3 is 13 residues. The CDR3 DNA is TGCAGCGTTGGGAGTACGAACACCGGGGAGCTGTTTTTT. Its protein is CSVGSTNTGELFF.

The rearrangement joins TRBV28 to TRBJ1-5, with D possibly TRBD1 on 6 matching bases. The germline V and J ends were trimmed by 4 bases and 3 bases, with 10 bases remaining between them. Germline CDR1 MDHEN, CDR2 SYDVKM. CDR3 length equals 14 residues. The CDR3 spells CASSYRVFNQPQHF. As DNA, the CDR3 is TGTGCCAGCAGTTACAGGGTCTTCAATCAGCCCCAGCATTTT.

The chain recombines TRBV7-2 with TRBJ2-6; no firm D call. Germline-derived CDR1 and CDR2 are SGHTA and FQGNSA. The CDR3 sequence is 15 residues long. Trimming pared 3 bases from V and 1 base from J, leaving 7 bases between. CDR3 bases: TGTGCCAGCAGCTTCCCGGGTTCTGGGGCCAACGTCCTGACTTTC. Translated: CASSFPGSGANVLTF.

The chain recombines TRBV28 with TRBJ1-6; 7 bases agree with TRBD1. After removal of 10 bases from V and 3 bases from J, the junction contained 6 bases not matched to a gene. The CDR3 is 14 residues long. CDR1 MDHEN and CDR2 SYDVKM come from the germline V gene. The CDR3 loop is CATIRDSYNSPLHF. CDR3 nucleotide sequence: TGTGCCACAATACGGGACAGCTATAATTCACCCCTCCACTTT.

The gene calls are TRBV6-5 and TRBJ1-4, with a possible D match to TRBD1 (6 bases). Germline-derived CDR1 and CDR2 are MNHEY and SVGAGI. This CDR3 comprises 15 residues. The germline V and J ends were trimmed by 0 bases and 7 bases, with 12 bases remaining between them. The CDR3 DNA reads TGTGCCAGCAGTTACTCCGGGGGGCTTAGTGAAAAACTGTTTTTT. Translating gives CASSYSGGLSEKLFF.